These 17 T cell receptor beta chains originate from one sample sequenced in a study of blood T cell repertoires in COVID-19. Data came from immunoSEQ multiplex PCR; TCRdb stores just in-frame clones and leaves some out. In the table there are fewer than 75,000 clones, roughly 80% of which are singletons. The specimen was peripheral blood. These receptors came from a human donor in a cohort sampled during active COVID-19.

The table lists this clone with a count of one. The chain employs TRBV5-5 and TRBJ1-2, with a tentative D call TRBD1 (5 bases). Germline CDR1 reads SGHKS; CDR2 reads YYEKEE (reference sequence). Trimming took 0 bases from V and 6 from J, leaving 12 bases between them. CDR3 length equals 14 residues. The CDR3 nucleotides are TGTGCCAGCAGCTTGGGGGGCTTGGTAGATGGCTACACCTTC. This gives the protein CASSLGGLVDGYTF.

This rearrangement joins TRBV5-8 to TRBJ1-5; TRBD1 matches 12 bases. The CDR3 is made up of 15 amino acids. The J segment lost 7 bases and the V segment lost 4 bases, leaving 6 bases of the junction unmatched. CDR1 is SGHTS, CDR2 YDEGEE, per germline. CDR3 protein: CASSPGTGGPQPQHF. CDR3 in DNA: TGTGCCAGCAGCCCCGGGACAGGGGGCCCCCAGCCCCAGCATTTT.

A single count supports this clone. The chain combines TRBV3-1 (or the pseudogene TRBV3-2) with TRBJ1-5, with 8 bases that match TRBD1. CDR1 is LGHDT, CDR2 YNNKEL, per germline (reference sequence). There are 16 residues in the CDR3. V lost 1 base to trimming and J lost 3 bases; unmatched junction nucleotides: 5. DNA of the CDR3: TGTGCCAGCAGCCAAGGTTGGGACAGGCTCAATCAGCCCCAGCATTTT. Protein sequence: CASSQGWDRLNQPQHF.

This chain connects TRBV5-1 to TRBJ1-2, with D perhaps TRBD1 (5 bases). Germline CDR1 reads SGHRS; CDR2 reads YFSETQ. Deletions cut 0 bases from V and 8 bases from J, with 14 bases between. CDR3 size: 14 residues. The CDR3 loop is CASSLESGARGYTF. The DNA of the CDR3 is TGCGCCAGCAGCTTGGAGTCTGGGGCTCGGGGCTACACCTTC. Using reference TRBV5-1 and TRBJ1-2 for the parts outside the CDR3, the full variable domain is KAGVTQTPRYLIKTRGQQVTLSCSPISGHRSVSWYQQTPGQGLQFLFEYFSETQRNKGNFPGRFSGRQFSNSRSEMNVSTLELGDSALYLCASSLESGARGYTFGSGTRLTVV.

V gene TRBV28 combines with J gene TRBJ2-1, with D possibly being TRBD1 (7 bases). Germline V gives CDR1 MDHEN, CDR2 SYDVKM. The CDR3 covers 14 residues. V lost 6 bases and J 0 bases, leaving 9 bases between the germline ends. The CDR3 DNA reads TGTGCCAGCAGGCAGGGGGGCTCCTACAATGAGCAGTTCTTC. Its protein product is CASRQGGSYNEQFF.

This chain links TRBV20-1 with TRBJ2-7; 7 bases align to TRBD1. CDR1 DFQATT and CDR2 SNEGSKA come from the germline V gene (reference sequence). The CDR3 runs to 15 residues. Trimming removed 3 bases from V and 1 base from J; junction bases left unmatched: 9. CDR3 nucleotide sequence: TGCAGTGCTAGTCCAGGGACAGCCGGATCCTACGAGCAGTACTTC. Residues: CSASPGTAGSYEQYF.

The CDR3 bases are TGTGCCAGCAGCCAAGGTCTAGCGGGGGATTTCACAGATACGCAGTATTTT. Translating it yields CASSQGLAGDFTDTQYF. The chain recombines TRBV14 with TRBJ2-3, with 10 bases aligning to TRBD2. From germline, CDR1 is SGHDN and CDR2 FVKESK. The V gene end was trimmed by 1 base and the J gene end by 2 bases; junction bases not matched to a gene: 6. The CDR3 loop spans 17 amino acids. Drawing the rest from reference TRBV14 and TRBJ2-3, the complete variable domain is EAGVTQFPSHSVIEKGQTVTLRCDPISGHDNLYWYRRVMGKEIKFLLHFVKESKQDESGMPNNRFLAERTGGTYSTLKVQPAELEDSGVYFCASSQGLAGDFTDTQYFGPGTRLTVL.

The CDR3 coding sequence is TGTGCCAGCAGCCGCCGGCCGGCGGACTATGGCTACACCTTC. Its protein product is CASSRRPADYGYTF. V usage is TRBV11-3 and J usage is TRBJ1-2; D ambiguous. The germline V and J ends were trimmed by 5 bases and 3 bases, with 13 bases remaining between them. Germline values: CDR1 SGHNT, CDR2 YENEEA. The CDR3 contains 14 residues.

The V call is TRBV18, the J call TRBJ2-6; tentatively, D is TRBD1 (5 bases). The V end lost 2 bases, the J end lost 2 bases, and 7 bases lay between the germline ends. This CDR3 spans 15 amino acids. Per germline, CDR1 KGHSH and CDR2 LQKENI. The CDR3 DNA sequence: TGTGCCAGCTCACCAACCAGGGCTGGGGCCAACGTCCTGACTTTC. Encoded protein: CASSPTRAGANVLTF.

The chain has TRBV7-9 and TRBJ2-2; 8 bases line up with TRBD2. CDR3 length equals 16 residues. Per germline, CDR1 SEHNR and CDR2 FQNEAQ (reference sequence). V shed 5 bases and J 5 bases; nucleotides not matched to a gene: 10. CDR3 in amino acids: CASSPLGKRGTGELFF. In DNA, the CDR3 is TGTGCCAGCAGCCCCTTGGGGAAGCGGGGGACCGGGGAGCTGTTTTTT.

The chain joins TRBV11-3 to TRBJ2-3; TRBD1 agrees at 7 bases. V lost 3 bases and J lost 1; bases outside the gene matches: 1. Per germline, CDR1 SGHNT and CDR2 YENEEA. The CDR3 is 14 residues long. The CDR3 DNA is TGTGCCAGCAGCTTTACAGGGGGCACAGATACGCAGTATTTT. It is translated as CASSFTGGTDTQYF. The variable domain in full, completed from reference TRBV11-3 and TRBJ2-3, reads EAGVVQSPRYKIIEKKQPVAFWCNPISGHNTLYWYLQNLGQGPELLIRYENEEAVDDSQLPKDRFSAERLKGVDSTLKIQPAELGDSAVYLCASSFTGGTDTQYFGPGTRLTVL.

The CDR3 bases are TGCGCCAGCAGCTTTCTCTCGGGACAGGGGATAACCTACGAGCAGTACTTC. Protein sequence: CASSFLSGQGITYEQYF. The chain uses TRBV5-1 and TRBJ2-7; TRBD1 agrees at 10 bases. V dropped 2 bases and J dropped 2; count of bases not matched to a gene: 10. This CDR3 has 17 amino acids. Germline-derived CDR1 and CDR2 are SGHRS and YFSETQ.

The chain combines TRBV6-2 or TRBV6-3 with TRBJ1-1, with 8 bases identical to TRBD1. Germline CDR1 is MNHEY and CDR2 is SVGEGT. CDR3 size: 13 residues. Germline trimming cut 5 bases from V and 11 bases from J; bases unmatched to any gene: 10. CDR3 in DNA: TGTGCCAGCAGTACAGGGGGTTCTTTGTCGGCTTTCTTT. Amino acid sequence: CASSTGGSLSAFF.

The V gene is TRBV5-1, the J gene TRBJ2-1; no clear D gene. Trimming removed 0 bases from V and 6 bases from J, with 7 bases in between. The V gene's germline CDR1 is SGHRS and CDR2 YFSETQ. The CDR3 has 13 amino acids. CDR3 amino acids: CASSLVLSNEQFF. The CDR3 region has the DNA TGCGCCAGCAGCTTGGTCCTCAGCAATGAGCAGTTCTTC.

This clone showed up just a few times. The J gene is TRBJ2-7, the V gene TRBV7-9; TRBD1 aligns across 7 bases. With 1 base clipped from V and 0 bases from J, the junction kept 0 bases outside the gene matches. Germline CDR1 is SEHNR and CDR2 is FQNEAQ (reference sequence). The length of the CDR3 is 14 residues. This chain's CDR3 is CASSLGDSSYEQYF. DNA for the CDR3: TGTGCCAGCAGCTTAGGGGACAGCTCCTACGAGCAGTACTTC.

The chain combines TRBV23-1 with TRBJ2-7, with TRBD1 identical over 7 bases. TRBV23-1 belongs to the ORF category, with a function that is uncertain. The V gene end was trimmed by 7 bases and the J gene end by 3 bases; junction bases not matched to a gene: 3. This CDR3 spans 12 amino acids. CDR3 nucleotides: TGCGCCAGCAACCGGGACAGCTACGAGCAGTACTTC. This sequence encodes CASNRDSYEQYF.

The gene calls are TRBV3-1 (or the pseudogene TRBV3-2) and TRBJ1-3, with no clear D. The CDR3 is 11 residues long. V was clipped by 3 bases and J by 11 bases, with 8 bases between them. The germline CDR1 and CDR2 sequences are LGHDT and YNNKEL (reference sequence). The CDR3, as DNA: TGTGCCAGCAGCCACGGTCAGGCCATATATTTT. Encoded protein: CASSHGQAIYF.